This T cell receptor beta chain originates from a study of regulatory and conventional T cells in RAG deficiency. Study-wide results and limits: Shorter CDR3s in all patient subsets; >80% Treg-Tconv overlap in Omenn. Shannon entropy fell and Simpson indices rose in RAG-deficient patients. These Omenn syndrome Treg sorts may hold peripherally activated cells instead.

With 1 base removed from V and 8 bases from J, the gap between germline ends came to 10 bases. The germline gives CDR1 SGDLS, CDR2 YYNGEE. This CDR3 is built from 13 residues. Assay: immunoSEQ multiplex PCR; the TCRdb copy retains only in-frame clones and omits some. In the table there are around 30,000 clones, 90% to 95% of which are singletons. The sorted conventional CD4+ T cells were CD25-low and CD127-high, with genomic DNA sequenced. In regard to this clone: Its specificity is unknown.

The sample was also reused in another study, on regulatory T cells. That source reports: Amplification used 52 TRBV primers and 13 TRBJ primers. In patients, unique TRB V-J pairs were restricted and V/J usage skewed, especially in Tregs.

V gene TRBV9 combines with J gene TRBJ1-3, with D hard to call. The sample comprised CD25- CD4+ T cells sorted from blood. The sequence was obtained from a human donor in good health. CDR3 sequence reads: CASSVFPSDTIYF. In nucleotides, the CDR3 is TGTGCCAGCAGCGTATTCCCCTCGGACACCATATATTTT.